This TCR beta chain was sequenced in a study of OX40 agonist ivuxolimab in advanced cancers. Sequencing was performed with immunoSEQ multiplex PCR; in TCRdb, only in-frame clones are kept and a portion is missing. The sample contains 24,000 or so clones, roughly 80% of which appear only once. In regard to this clone: What it binds is unknown.

Trimming cost V 0 bases and J 0 bases, with 13 bases left between them. The germline gives CDR1 SGHRS, CDR2 YFSETQ. This CDR3 region has 18 residues. The study, taken as a whole, reports: Clonal expansion was seen in CD4+ and CD8+ blood T cells by week 6 at 0.1 to 3.0 mg/kg.

The receptor's source is an adult with an advanced solid tumor such as melanoma, head and neck, liver or kidney cancer. The V gene is TRBV5-1, the J gene TRBJ2-6; perhaps TRBD1 as D (7 bases). Sequenced here: CD4+ or CD8+ T cells sorted from blood, sampled in a trial of the OX40 agonist ivuxolimab. The CDR3 DNA sequence: TGCGCCAGCAGCTTGGTGGGGGGACAGAACTCTGGGGCCAACGTCCTGACTTTC. This codes for CASSLVGGQNSGANVLTF.